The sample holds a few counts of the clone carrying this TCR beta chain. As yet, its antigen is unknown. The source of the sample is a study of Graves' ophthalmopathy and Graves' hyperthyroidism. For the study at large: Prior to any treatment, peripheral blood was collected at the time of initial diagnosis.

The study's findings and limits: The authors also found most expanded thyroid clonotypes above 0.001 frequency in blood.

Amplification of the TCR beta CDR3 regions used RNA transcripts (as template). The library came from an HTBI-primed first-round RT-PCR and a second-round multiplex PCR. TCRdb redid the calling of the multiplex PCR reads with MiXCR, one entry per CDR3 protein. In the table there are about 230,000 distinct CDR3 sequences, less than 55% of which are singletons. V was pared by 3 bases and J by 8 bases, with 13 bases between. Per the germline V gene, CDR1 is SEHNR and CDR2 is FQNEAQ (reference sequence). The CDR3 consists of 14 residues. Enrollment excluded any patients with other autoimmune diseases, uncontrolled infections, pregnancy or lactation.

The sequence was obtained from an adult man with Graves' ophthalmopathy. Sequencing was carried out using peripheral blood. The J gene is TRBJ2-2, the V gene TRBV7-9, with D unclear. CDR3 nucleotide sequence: TGTGCCAGCAGCTTGGCAGTTGGTGGAGGGGAGCTGTTTTTT. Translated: CASSLAVGGGELFF.